The T cell receptor (beta chain) described here comes from a study of blood T cells in healthy people across ages. It was with a sample-barcoded 5' primer and a J-beta primer mix that a second PCR of about 6 to 12 cycles was run. Each CDR3 protein is one row after TCRdb ran MiXCR on the 5' RACE reads. The data contain around 650,000 distinct CDR3 sequences, around 32% of them seen just once; the ten biggest clones take up 15%. Findings and limits, study-wide: Estimates of diversity drawn from one million T cells were considered underestimates. It was the long-lived donors that had more naive CD4+ cells and higher diversity than aged donors. Unsorted PBMCs ruled out conclusive naive versus antigen-experienced comparison.

A few counts support this clonotype. Its matching antigen is unknown. Germline loops: CDR1 SEHNR, CDR2 FQNEAQ (reference sequence). This CDR3 has 15 amino acids. The chain couples TRBV7-9 to TRBJ2-5; D is uncertain. The J call may not be correct, given that the DNA end is closer to TRBJ2-7. This sequence originates from a woman of 80 years or more in good health. Sequencing was carried out using blood. The CDR3 sequence: CASSLDVGVSYEQYF. The CDR3 DNA is TGTGCCAGCAGCTTAGATGTCGGCGTATCCTACGAGCAGTACTTC.